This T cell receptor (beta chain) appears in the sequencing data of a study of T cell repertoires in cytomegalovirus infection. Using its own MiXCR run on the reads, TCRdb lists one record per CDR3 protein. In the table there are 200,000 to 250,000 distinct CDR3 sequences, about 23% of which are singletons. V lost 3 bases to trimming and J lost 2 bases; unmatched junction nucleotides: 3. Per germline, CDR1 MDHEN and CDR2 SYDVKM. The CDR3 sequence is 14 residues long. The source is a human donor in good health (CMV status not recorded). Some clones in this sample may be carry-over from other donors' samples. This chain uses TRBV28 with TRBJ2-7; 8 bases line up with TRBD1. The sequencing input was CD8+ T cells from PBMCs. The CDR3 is CASSLGQAAYEQYF. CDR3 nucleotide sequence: TGTGCCAGCAGTTTGGGACAGGCTGCCTACGAGCAGTACTTC.